One and the same sample provided the 30 T cell receptor beta chains below, sequenced in a study of blood T cells in healthy people across ages. The second PCR ran about 6 to 12 cycles with a sample-barcoded 5' primer and J-beta primers. TCRdb reanalysed the 5' RACE reads using MiXCR and keeps one entry per CDR3 protein. The sample holds about 1.5 million distinct CDR3 sequences, approximately 43% seen once. Sample: blood. These receptors were taken from a woman aged 18 to 35 in good health.

Points on this clonotype: At one end, the junction sequence differs from germline, possibly due to a read error. The V call is TRBV7-9, the J call TRBJ1-1; TRBD1 matches at 8 bases. The CDR3 contains 18 residues. The germline CDR1 and CDR2 sequences are SEHNR and FQNEAQ (reference sequence). The CDR3 DNA reads TGTGCCAGCAGCTTAGCGGGAGGACAGGGCTTTATGAACACCGAAGCTTTCTTT. As protein: CASSLAGGQGFMNTEAFF.

The genes are TRBV27 and TRBJ2-4, with D unresolved. Trimming removed 8 bases at V and 13 bases at J, with 27 bases between. Germline loops: CDR1 MNHEY, CDR2 SMNVEV (reference sequence). The CDR3 sequence is 15 residues long. CDR3 sequence reads: CASAHMAGSYNGQYF. CDR3 DNA sequence: TGTGCCAGCGCCCACATGGCCGGCTCCTACAATGGGCAGTACTTC.

The count of this clonotype is one. This chain links TRBV20-1 with TRBJ2-1, with TRBD2 identical over 13 bases. CDR3 size: 17 residues. Germline assignment: CDR1 DFQATT and CDR2 SNEGSKA (reference sequence). The J segment lost 4 bases and the V segment lost 0 bases, leaving 6 bases of the junction unmatched. CDR3 loop: CSARDGRLAGGYNEQFF. The CDR3 coding sequence is TGCAGTGCTAGAGACGGGCGACTAGCGGGGGGATACAATGAGCAGTTCTTC.

This chain links TRBV6-2 or TRBV6-3 with TRBJ2-1; 11 nucleotides match TRBD2. V shed 5 bases and J 12 bases; nucleotides not matched to a gene: 3. The germline V gene has CDR1 MNHEY and CDR2 SVGEGT. CDR3 length equals 12 residues. The CDR3 region is CASSRLAGMQFF. CDR3 DNA: TGTGCCAGCAGTCGACTAGCGGGGATGCAGTTCTTC.

The chain combines TRBV7-2 with TRBJ2-5; 7 bases are shared with TRBD1. V trimming: 4 bases; J trimming: 6 bases; junction bases outside the gene matches: 2. The CDR3 runs to 12 residues. CDR1 is SGHTA, CDR2 FQGNSA, per germline. CDR3 loop: CASSSQGQTQYF. The CDR3 bases are TGTGCCAGCAGCTCACAGGGGCAGACCCAGTACTTC.

This clonotype has a count of ten or more. This chain uses TRBV6-1 with TRBJ2-7, with D possibly being TRBD1 (6 bases). The germline V and J ends were trimmed by 4 bases and 1 base, with 11 bases remaining between them. Looked up from germline, CDR1 is MNHNS and CDR2 is SASEGT. The CDR3 has 14 amino acids. The DNA for the CDR3 is TGTGCCAGCAGTGTTGGGGGCGCGTCCTACGAGCAGTACTTC. It specifies CASSVGGASYEQYF.

This clonotype has a handful of counts. The chain recombines TRBV15 with TRBJ1-5, with D possibly matching TRBD1 (6 bases). Germline CDR1 reads LNHNV; CDR2 reads YYDKDF (reference sequence). The CDR3 sequence is 16 residues long. The V end lost 3 bases, the J end lost 3 bases, and 15 bases lay between the germline ends. CDR3 coding DNA: TGTGCCACCAGCAGGGACCGGGACAATCACAATCAGCCCCAGCATTTT. The encoded protein is CATSRDRDNHNQPQHF.

The chain carries TRBV12-3 or TRBV12-4 and TRBJ1-5, with 7 nucleotides matching TRBD1. The CDR3 has 15 amino acids. V gave up 5 bases and J gave up 6 bases; unmatched junction bases: 10. CDR3 in amino acids: CASSPRGTVSQPQHF. CDR3 bases: TGTGCCAGCAGTCCACGGGGGACAGTGAGTCAGCCCCAGCATTTT.

The chain recombines TRBV6-2 or TRBV6-3 with TRBJ2-1; perhaps TRBD2 as D (5 bases). V was pared by 8 bases and J by 7 bases, with 9 bases between. In germline, CDR1 is MNHEY, CDR2 SVGEGT. The CDR3 loop spans 11 amino acids. CDR3 DNA: TGTGCCAGCGACTCGGGGAATGAGCAGTTCTTC. Encoded protein: CASDSGNEQFF.

V usage is TRBV10-3 and J usage is TRBJ2-1; maybe TRBD1 (6 bases). CDR3 length: 14 amino acids. Per germline, CDR1 ENHRY and CDR2 SYGVKD. Trimming took off 2 bases at V and 6 bases at J, with 11 bases between the two ends. The CDR3 nucleotides are TGTGCCATCAGTGAGGGACAGCAAATCAATGAGCAGTTCTTC. Protein: CAISEGQQINEQFF.

V usage is TRBV12-5 and J usage is TRBJ1-2, with D uncertain. The CDR3 spans 13 residues. The V gene's germline CDR1 is LGHNT and CDR2 FRNRAP. Trimming left V 5 bases short and J 6 bases short, with 13 bases between. The CDR3 reads CASGASAIDGYTF. Here the CDR3 DNA reads TGTGCTAGTGGTGCCTCGGCTATCGATGGCTACACCTTC.

The J gene is TRBJ2-1, the V gene TRBV3-1; possible D gene TRBD2, 7 bases. The CDR3 has 18 residues. Looked up from germline, CDR1 is LGHDT and CDR2 is YNNKEL (reference sequence). Between the trimmed V and J ends, which lost 0 bases and 7 bases, there was a span of 22 bases. The CDR3, as DNA: TGTGCCAGCAGCCAAGAGACAGCGTTCCTAAGGGGGGGGAATGAGCAGTTCTTC. It specifies CASSQETAFLRGGNEQFF.

This rearrangement joins TRBV20-1 to TRBJ2-5; 13 bases are a match to TRBD2. The CDR3 is made up of 16 amino acids. The V segment lost 4 bases and the J segment 1 base; nucleotides outside the gene matches: 6. From germline, CDR1 is DFQATT and CDR2 SNEGSKA (reference sequence). The CDR3 reads CSATDWTSGGQETQYF. DNA for the CDR3: TGCAGTGCTACTGACTGGACTAGCGGGGGCCAAGAGACCCAGTACTTC.

This clonotype has just a few counts. V usage is TRBV12-3 or TRBV12-4 and J usage is TRBJ2-7; no clear D gene. V dropped 6 bases and J dropped 0 bases, with 15 bases sitting between them. This CDR3 has 15 residues. The CDR3 sequence: CASRKKGGGSYEQYF. In nucleotides, the CDR3 is TGTGCCAGCAGAAAGAAAGGCGGCGGCTCCTACGAGCAGTACTTC.

The chain joins TRBV11-2 to TRBJ2-5; 11 bases map to TRBD2. From germline, CDR1 is SGHAT and CDR2 FQNNGV. The CDR3 has 16 residues. Losses at the gene ends were 5 bases for V and 9 bases for J; bases not matched to a gene: 14. As DNA, the CDR3 is TGTGCCAGCAGCCTGGGAGGGACTAGCGGCCTTTGGGCCCAGTACTTC. Translated: CASSLGGTSGLWAQYF.

The chain combines TRBV12-3 or TRBV12-4 with TRBJ2-2; a weak D match, TRBD2 (6 bases). The CDR3 spans 17 residues. The ends were cut back, 8 bases at V and 1 base at J, with 20 bases in the middle. The DNA for the CDR3 is TGTGCCAGCCACCGATCCAGATGGCGGGAGAACACCGGGGAGCTGTTTTTT. It is translated as CASHRSRWRENTGELFF.

This clonotype was seen more than once but under ten times. The chain recombines TRBV12-3 or TRBV12-4 with TRBJ2-1; the D is unclear. This CDR3 has 15 residues. Trimming left V 2 bases short and J 7 bases short, with 15 bases between. CDR3 DNA: TGTGCCAGCAGTTTAAATGACGGGCCTTCTAATGAGCAGTTCTTC. Its protein is CASSLNDGPSNEQFF.

This chain uses TRBV12-3 or TRBV12-4 with TRBJ2-1; D might be TRBD2 (7 bases). CDR3 length: 15 residues. Trimming pared 8 bases from V and 4 bases from J, leaving 18 bases between. The CDR3 is CASGGAHRGYNEQFF. CDR3 bases: TGTGCCAGCGGGGGGGCACATCGAGGGTACAATGAGCAGTTCTTC.

CDR3 sequence (DNA): TGCAGTGCTAACAGTTTGAACTATGGCTACACCTTC. It translates to CSANSLNYGYTF. The chain is built from TRBV20-1 and TRBJ1-2; D is undetermined. This CDR3 contains 12 residues. The V end was cut by 4 bases, the J end by 2 bases, with 8 bases between. The germline V gene has CDR1 DFQATT and CDR2 SNEGSKA (reference sequence).

This chain joins TRBV12-3 or TRBV12-4 and TRBJ2-2, with 9 bases aligning to TRBD2. The CDR3 totals 15 residues. Trimming cost V 5 bases and J 6 bases; bases outside gene matches: 7. The DNA of the CDR3 is TGTGCCAGCAGTGAGCGGGGGGCCACGGCCGGGGAGCTGTTTTTT. Amino acid sequence: CASSERGATAGELFF.

This clonotype was observed a few times. The genes are TRBV13 and TRBJ2-3; 7 nucleotides agree with TRBD2. There are 15 residues in the CDR3. V shed 5 bases and J 0 bases; nucleotides not matched to a gene: 5. Germline CDR1 PRHDT, CDR2 FYEKMQ (reference sequence). The CDR3 DNA reads TGTGCCAGCAGCGCCATTAGCGGGAGCACAGATACGCAGTATTTT. Its translation is CASSAISGSTDTQYF.

This chain joins TRBV4-3 and TRBJ2-3; TRBD2 is a possible D gene (5 bases). The CDR3 extends over 14 amino acids. Trimming cost V 8 bases and J 2 bases, with 14 bases left between them. The germline CDR1 and CDR2 sequences are LGHNA and YSLEER. The CDR3 DNA is TGCGCCAGCGCGGACTGGCCAAACACAGATACGCAGTATTTT. Translating it yields CASADWPNTDTQYF.

The V gene is TRBV7-9, the J gene TRBJ2-4, with 8 nucleotides matching TRBD1. The last part of the DNA fits TRBJ2-7 better; the J call may be wrong. The CDR3 is 15 residues long. Looked up from germline, CDR1 is SEHNR and CDR2 is FQNEAQ (reference sequence). The CDR3 DNA reads as TGTGCCAGCAGCGGTATCAGGGGGCTGCTTTACGAGCAGTACTTC. This encodes CASSGIRGLLYEQYF.

This clonotype was seen more than once but under ten times. The chain employs TRBV4-3 and TRBJ1-5; the D gene is possibly TRBD1 (6 bases). V gave up 0 bases and J gave up 9 bases, with 15 bases separating them. This CDR3 contains 15 residues. Germline V gene data show CDR1 as LGHNA and CDR2 as YSLEER. DNA of the CDR3: TGCGCCAGCAGCCAAGAACCGGACAGCCCCATGCCCCAGCATTTT. Translating gives CASSQEPDSPMPQHF.

The chain links TRBV7-2 to TRBJ2-3, with 8 bases aligning to TRBD2. The germline V gene has CDR1 SGHTA and CDR2 FQGNSA. CDR3 length equals 14 residues. V lost 5 bases and J lost 10; bases outside the gene matches: 11. CDR3 in amino acids: CASSRWTSLTAQYF. The CDR3 DNA sequence: TGTGCCAGCAGCCGATGGACTAGCTTAACCGCGCAGTATTTT.

In its sample, this clonotype was seen a few times. The V call is TRBV6-6, the J call TRBJ1-2, with a weak D call TRBD1 (6 bases). Trimming removed 6 bases from V and 1 base from J, with 15 bases in between. The germline V gene encodes CDR1 MNHNY and CDR2 SVGAGI (reference sequence). CDR3 length equals 15 residues. The CDR3 DNA reads as TGTGCCAGCAGAAGACAGGAAGGGATTAACTATGGCTACACCTTC. Protein sequence: CASRRQEGINYGYTF.

The gene calls are TRBV20-1 and TRBJ2-1; no clear D gene. The closer fit of TRBJ2-7 to the DNA end suggests the J call may be wrong. Germline V CDR1 and CDR2: DFQATT, SNEGSKA (reference sequence). The CDR3 is 18 residues long. CDR3 DNA: TGCAGTGCTAGTCGTAGTGCGGATGATCTCCTCTCCTACAATGAGCAGTACTTC. It translates to CSASRSADDLLSYNEQYF.

This clonotype was seen only a few times. The V call is TRBV7-2, the J call TRBJ1-2; TRBD1 might be the D (5 bases). Trimming removed 4 bases at V and 1 base at J, with 10 bases between. Germline values: CDR1 SGHTA, CDR2 FQGNSA. The CDR3 length is 14 residues. CDR3 protein: CASSSRQNNYGYTF. The DNA of the CDR3 is TGTGCCAGCAGCTCCCGACAGAATAACTATGGCTACACCTTC.

This clonotype showed up just once. Here the CDR3 DNA reads TGCAGCGTTGAAGATCGGGCAGGCCACTCCTACGAGCAGTACTTC. Encoded protein: CSVEDRAGHSYEQYF. The rearrangement uses TRBV29-1 and TRBJ2-7; no reliable D call. Germline CDR1 is SQVTM and CDR2 is ANQGSEA. Between the trimmed V and J ends, which lost 0 bases and 0 bases, there was a span of 12 bases. This CDR3 spans 15 amino acids.

The chain couples TRBV7-6 to TRBJ2-2, with 7 bases matching TRBD1. Germline assignment: CDR1 SGHVS and CDR2 FNYEAQ. CDR3 length: 14 residues. V was pared by 5 bases and J by 6 bases, with 6 bases of the junction left unmatched. The CDR3 DNA is TGTGCCAGCAGCCCCCTTGGACAGGCCGGGGAGCTGTTTTTT. It specifies CASSPLGQAGELFF.